This is a list of T cell receptor beta chains from one sample in a study of blood T cell repertoires in COVID-19. Sequencing was performed with immunoSEQ multiplex PCR; in TCRdb, only in-frame clones are kept and a portion is missing. The repertoire holds under 110,000 clones, approximately 92% seen once, with roughly 5.6% in the top ten. The material sequenced was peripheral blood. These receptors all come from a man aged 50 or older with active COVID-19. Each CDR3 is given with its conserved first and last residue. A D gene is named only where the DNA matches it firmly. Part of the rows lack a size; the others show once, few, many or a class for expanded clones.

size	length	V	D	J	CDR3	DNA
.	15	TRBV18	TRBD1	TRBJ1-6	CASSPGQGEGSPLHF	TGTGCCAGCTCACCAGGACAGGGGGAGGGTTCACCCCTCCACTTT
.	15	TRBV19	TRBD2	TRBJ2-1	CASSMRVAGVGEQFF	TGTGCCAGTAGTATGCGGGTAGCGGGAGTAGGTGAGCAGTTCTTC
.	15	TRBV7-9	.	TRBJ2-6	CAVPEGVSGANVLTF	TGTGCCGTCCCCGAGGGGGTCTCAGGGGCCAACGTCCTGACTTTC
.	16	TRBV7-3	.	TRBJ2-1	CASSLTDYLPYNEQFF	TGTGCCAGCAGCTTGACCGACTACCTTCCCTACAATGAGCAGTTCTTC
.	13	TRBV28	TRBD1	TRBJ1-1	CASNIAGGTEAFF	TGTGCCAGCAACATTGCAGGGGGGACTGAAGCTTTCTTT
.	14	TRBV19	.	TRBJ2-2	CASRQGTNTGELFF	TGTGCCAGTAGGCAGGGCACCAACACCGGGGAGCTGTTTTTT
.	16	TRBV5-1	.	TRBJ2-7	CASSLDTGTATYEQYF	TGCGCCAGCAGCTTGGACACCGGGACTGCAACCTACGAGCAGTACTTC
.	17	TRBV9	TRBD2	TRBJ2-5	CASSVASGSAPQETQYF	TGTGCCAGCAGCGTAGCGAGCGGGAGTGCCCCCCAAGAGACCCAGTACTTC
.	15	TRBV7-3	TRBD2	TRBJ2-1	CASSPVVAGVNEQFF	TGTGCCAGCAGCCCGGTAGTAGCGGGAGTAAATGAGCAGTTCTTC
.	14	TRBV28	TRBD2	TRBJ2-7	CASRSASGSSEQYF	TGTGCCAGCAGGTCGGCTAGCGGGAGTAGCGAGCAGTACTTC
.	12	TRBV6-5	.	TRBJ1-1	CASSAGNTEAFF	TGTGCCAGCAGCGCGGGGAACACTGAAGCTTTCTTT
.	12	TRBV9	.	TRBJ1-4	CASSVDGAKLFF	TGTGCCAGCAGCGTAGATGGAGCCAAACTGTTTTTT
.	13	TRBV28	TRBD1	TRBJ1-2	CASTRTGEGAYTF	TGTGCCAGCACCAGGACGGGAGAGGGGGCCTACACCTTC
.	13	TRBV5-1	.	TRBJ2-5	CASSFGGQETQYF	TGCGCCAGCAGCTTTGGGGGGCAAGAGACCCAGTACTTC
.	13	TRBV5-1	.	TRBJ1-1	CASSPQGPEEAFF	TGCGCCAGCAGCCCGCAGGGTCCCGAAGAAGCTTTCTTT
.	12	TRBV30	TRBD1	TRBJ1-4	CARQGPQEKLFF	TGTGCCAGACAGGGCCCACAGGAAAAACTGTTTTTT
.	12	TRBV29-1	TRBD1	TRBJ1-1	CSGGQGNTEAFF	TGCAGCGGGGGACAGGGTAACACTGAAGCTTTCTTT
once	16	TRBV7-8	.	TRBJ2-7	CASSLLPGEARGEQYF	TGTGCCAGCAGCTTACTCCCGGGAGAGGCGCGAGGCGAGCAGTACTTC
.	13	TRBV2	TRBD1	TRBJ1-1	CASRGDRVTEAFF	TGTGCCAGCAGAGGGGACAGGGTCACTGAAGCTTTCTTT
.	11	TRBV29-1	.	TRBJ1-3	CSVGEANTIYF	TGCAGCGTTGGGGAGGCAAACACCATATATTTT
once	11	TRBV19	.	TRBJ2-7	CASSSRYEQYF	TGTGCCAGTAGCTCCCGCTACGAGCAGTACTTC
once	14	TRBV27	TRBD1	TRBJ2-3	CATSETGGPDTQYF	TGTGCCACCAGTGAGACAGGGGGCCCAGATACGCAGTATTTT
.	14	TRBV19	.	TRBJ1-1	CASSEQGIGTEAFF	TGTGCCAGCAGTGAACAGGGAATCGGGACTGAAGCTTTCTTT
.	13	TRBV15	TRBD1	TRBJ2-7	CATSTDPGQGKYF	TGTGCCACCAGCACCGATCCGGGACAGGGAAAGTACTTC
.	16	TRBV4-2	.	TRBJ1-1	CASSQVESGGKAEAFF	TGTGCCAGCAGCCAAGTAGAATCAGGAGGGAAAGCTGAAGCTTTCTTT
.	20	TRBV12-2	.	TRBJ2-3	CASRFSTWGTSQGGQDTQYF	TGTGCAAGTCGCTTCTCCACTTGGGGGACTAGTCAGGGGGGACAAGATACGCAGTATTTT
once	17	TRBV21-1	.	TRBJ2-7	CASSKSRGAGATYEQYF	TGTGCCAGCAGCAAAAGTCGGGGGGCAGGGGCGACCTACGAGCAGTACTTC
.	13	TRBV2	TRBD2	TRBJ2-7	CASVVLAGYEQYF	TGTGCCAGCGTGGTTCTAGCGGGTTACGAGCAGTACTTC
once	15	TRBV7-8	.	TRBJ2-1	CASSPVSPSYNEQFF	TGTGCCAGCAGCCCCGTTTCCCCCTCCTACAATGAGCAGTTCTTC
few	14	TRBV18	.	TRBJ1-4	CASSPWQGNEKLFF	TGTGCCAGCTCACCCTGGCAGGGTAATGAAAAACTGTTTTTT
.	14	TRBV2	.	TRBJ2-7	CASSGWSRGYEQYF	TGTGCCAGCAGTGGGTGGTCCCGCGGCTACGAGCAGTACTTC
.	18	TRBV18	TRBD1	TRBJ2-7	CASSPLAGQGARHYEQYF	TGTGCCAGCTCACCATTGGCGGGACAGGGGGCTAGGCACTACGAGCAGTACTTC
.	14	TRBV28	TRBD2	TRBJ2-7	CASKKRLAVYEQYF	TGTGCCAGCAAAAAACGGCTAGCGGTATACGAGCAGTACTTC
.	14	TRBV5-1	.	TRBJ1-3	CASSSQGSGNTIYF	TGCGCCAGCAGCTCGCAGGGATCTGGAAACACCATATATTTT
.	15	TRBV6-5	.	TRBJ1-1	CASSLDRRMNTEAFF	TGTGCCAGCAGTTTGGACAGAAGGATGAACACTGAAGCTTTCTTT
.	15	TRBV7-8	.	TRBJ1-5	CASSLGRGSNQPQHF	TGTGCCAGCAGCTTGGGGCGGGGGTCAAATCAGCCCCAGCATTTT
.	14	TRBV6-5	TRBD1	TRBJ2-7	CASIPGQGSNEQYF	TGTGCCAGCATACCGGGACAGGGATCGAACGAGCAGTACTTC
.	16	TRBV15	.	TRBJ1-5	CATSPRGGVGNQPQHF	TGTGCCACCAGCCCGCGAGGGGGTGTCGGCAATCAGCCCCAGCATTTT
.	17	TRBV20-1	.	TRBJ1-5	CSASILGYGQGFQPQHF	TGCAGTGCTAGTATTTTGGGGTATGGGCAGGGCTTTCAGCCCCAGCATTTT
.	16	TRBV30	TRBD1	TRBJ2-1	CAWSLRQGMDKNEQFF	TGTGCCTGGAGCCTCCGACAGGGAATGGATAAAAATGAGCAGTTCTTC
.	16	TRBV11-2	TRBD2	TRBJ2-5	CASSLVLREGRETQYF	TGTGCCAGCAGCTTAGTCTTGCGGGAGGGACGAGAGACCCAGTACTTC
.	12	TRBV6-5	.	TRBJ2-7	CASSYSRGEQYF	TGTGCCAGCAGTTACTCCAGGGGCGAGCAGTACTTC